The 13 T cell receptor beta chains below were found in one sample sequenced in a study of beta chain features in type 1 diabetes. The whole isolated RNA underwent reverse transcription, so sequencing captured expressed TCRB transcripts. This table comes from immunoSEQ multiplex PCR, and its TCRdb copy is limited to in-frame clones, with some not included. Of approximately 280,000 clones listed, 15% were seen once; the top ten hold less than 0.02%. What these receptors recognize is not known. General observations from the study: For Type 1 diabetes patients, all four CD4+ subsets carried TCRB CDR3s that were moderately but significantly shorter.

The source material was naive CD4+ T cells from blood. Receptors were obtained from a man younger than 30 with type 1 diabetes.

The chain employs TRBV19 and TRBJ1-6; no definite D call. The CDR3 runs to 15 residues. Trimming cost V 0 bases and J 7 bases, with 10 bases left between them. Germline V CDR1 and CDR2: LNHDA, SQIVND (reference sequence). The CDR3 here is CASSIDHAENSPLHF. The DNA of the CDR3 is TGTGCCAGTAGTATAGATCACGCGGAGAATTCACCCCTCCACTTT.

This clone was seen only a few times. The V call is TRBV7-9, the J call TRBJ2-1; 10 nucleotides align to TRBD2. The germline V gene has CDR1 SEHNR and CDR2 FQNEAQ (reference sequence). V lost 6 bases, J lost 7 bases, and 6 bases stayed unmatched. The CDR3 totals 14 residues. The CDR3 here is CASSPPGLANEQFF. DNA of the CDR3: TGTGCCAGCAGTCCACCGGGACTAGCGAATGAGCAGTTCTTC.

This clone was counted a few times. This sequence joins TRBV28 and TRBJ1-2; D gene unclear. CDR3 length: 14 amino acids. The germline V gene encodes CDR1 MDHEN and CDR2 SYDVKM. Trimming took off 7 bases at V and 0 bases at J, with 12 bases between the two ends. The CDR3 DNA sequence: TGTGCCAGCACCGTCGCTACTGCTAACTATGGCTACACCTTC. Encoded protein: CASTVATANYGYTF.

This clone was detected a few times. J is TRBJ2-1 and V is TRBV28, with 8 bases identical to TRBD2. Germline V gene data show CDR1 as MDHEN and CDR2 as SYDVKM. This CDR3 spans 13 amino acids. The ends lost 6 bases at V and 14 bases at J; junction bases unmatched: 12. The CDR3 sequence is CASSRRGTRWEFF. DNA for the CDR3: TGTGCCAGCAGCCGACGCGGGACTAGATGGGAGTTCTTC.

The J gene is TRBJ2-1, the V gene TRBV14, with a weak D call TRBD2 (6 bases). The CDR3 has 18 residues. Germline V gene lookup returns CDR1 SGHDN and CDR2 FVKESK. The V and J ends lost 1 base and 6 bases respectively, with 22 bases between them. This chain's CDR3 is CASSQGRGWIPGFNEQFF. The CDR3 region has the DNA TGTGCCAGCAGCCAAGGGCGGGGATGGATTCCGGGATTCAATGAGCAGTTCTTC.

This chain uses TRBV5-4 with TRBJ2-7, with TRBD1 matching over 7 bases. V shed 5 bases, J shed 2 bases, and the junction held 7 bases outside the gene matches. The CDR3 sequence is 14 residues long. Germline CDR1 and CDR2: SGHNT and YYREEE (reference sequence). The CDR3 DNA reads as TGTGCCAGCAGTTTCGGGACAGTAGCCTACGAGCAGTACTTC. It specifies CASSFGTVAYEQYF. Full variable domain (remainder filled in from reference TRBV5-4 and TRBJ2-7): ETGVTQSPTHLIKTRGQQVTLRCSSQSGHNTVSWYQQALGQGPQFIFQYYREEENGRGNFPPRFSGLQFPNYSSELNVNALELDDSALYLCASSFGTVAYEQYFGPGTRLTVT.

This clone was counted a few times. The chain is built from TRBV6-6 and TRBJ1-3, with D unresolved. Germline-derived CDR1 and CDR2 are MNHNY and SVGAGI (reference sequence). V lost 8 bases, J lost 8 bases, and 16 bases lay in between. The CDR3 sequence is 13 residues long. CDR3 nucleotide sequence: TGTGCCAGCCGGCCAGGCACCACGGACACCATATATTTT. Amino acids: CASRPGTTDTIYF.

This clone was seen a handful of times. The rearrangement joins TRBV4-2 to TRBJ2-7; possibly TRBD2 for D (6 bases). Trimming removed 0 bases at V and 0 bases at J, with 15 bases between. Germline V gene data show CDR1 as LGHNA and CDR2 as YNFKEQ. The CDR3 sequence is 17 residues long. CDR3 nucleotides: TGTGCCAGCAGCCAAGATCTAGCGATATCCCTCTCCTACGAGCAGTACTTC. Translation gives CASSQDLAISLSYEQYF.

The V and J genes are TRBV30 and TRBJ2-3; the match to TRBD2 covers 8 bases. Germline CDR1 and CDR2: GTSNPN and SVGIG (reference sequence). This CDR3 comprises 18 residues. The ends lost 5 bases at V and 3 bases at J; junction bases unmatched: 19. In DNA, the CDR3 is TGTGCCTGGGGCTGGCTAGCGGGTCAAGGCAGGAGGACAGATACGCAGTATTTT. Its protein is CAWGWLAGQGRRTDTQYF.

The sample holds a few counts of this clone. The chain links TRBV19 to TRBJ2-4; the match to TRBD1 covers 7 bases. Germline trimming cut 5 bases from V and 4 bases from J; bases unmatched to any gene: 11. This CDR3 contains 16 residues. Germline CDR1 reads LNHDA; CDR2 reads SQIVND (reference sequence). Here the CDR3 reads CASSHWTGPEKNIQYF. Here the CDR3 DNA reads TGTGCCAGTAGTCATTGGACAGGTCCCGAAAAAAACATTCAGTACTTC.

The chain recombines TRBV9 with TRBJ1-6, with TRBD1 as a possible D gene (6 bases). CDR3 length equals 12 residues. The germline V gene has CDR1 SGDLS and CDR2 YYNGEE. The V end was cut by 3 bases, the J end by 15 bases, with 13 bases between. Here the CDR3 reads CASSGPDRSLHF. The CDR3 nucleotides are TGTGCCAGCAGCGGACCGGACAGAAGCCTCCACTTT.

The chain employs TRBV2 and TRBJ2-3; TRBD2 matches 13 bases. This CDR3 has 17 residues. Germline loops: CDR1 SNHLY, CDR2 FYNNEI. Losses at the gene ends were 2 bases for V and 5 bases for J; bases not matched to a gene: 7. CDR3 sequence: CASSETTSGGARDTQYF. CDR3 bases: TGTGCCAGCAGTGAAACCACTAGCGGGGGGGCCAGAGATACGCAGTATTTT.

This clone was seen more than once but under ten times. The J gene is TRBJ2-5, the V gene TRBV30; D perhaps matches TRBD2 (6 bases). The CDR3 contains 14 residues. With 4 bases removed from V and 7 bases from J, the gap between germline ends came to 19 bases. The germline gives CDR1 GTSNPN, CDR2 SVGIG (reference sequence). The CDR3 DNA is TGTGCCTGGACCCGGGGCCCGGGAGTATCGACCCAGTACTTC. It specifies CAWTRGPGVSTQYF.